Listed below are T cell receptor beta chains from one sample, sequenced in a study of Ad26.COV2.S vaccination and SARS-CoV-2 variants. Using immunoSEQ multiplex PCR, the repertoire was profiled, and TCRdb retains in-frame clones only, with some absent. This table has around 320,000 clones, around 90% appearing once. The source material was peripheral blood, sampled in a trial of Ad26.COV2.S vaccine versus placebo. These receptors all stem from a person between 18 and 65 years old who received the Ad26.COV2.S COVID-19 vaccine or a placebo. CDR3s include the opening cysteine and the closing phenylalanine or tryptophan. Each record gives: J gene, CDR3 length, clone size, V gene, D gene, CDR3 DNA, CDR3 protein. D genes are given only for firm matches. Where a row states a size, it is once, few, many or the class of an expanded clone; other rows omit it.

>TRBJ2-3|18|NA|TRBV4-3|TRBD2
TGCGCCAGCAGCCAAGAGGAGGTGGACGGGGGGGCCTCAGATACGCAGTATTTT
CASSQEEVDGGASDTQYF
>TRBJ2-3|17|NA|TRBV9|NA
TGTGCCAGCAGCGTAGGTCTTGGGCAGGGGCCTCTGGATACGCAGTATTTT
CASSVGLGQGPLDTQYF
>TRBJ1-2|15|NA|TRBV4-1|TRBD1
TGCGCCAGCAGCCCAGGACAGGGGGCGATTTATGGCTACACCTTC
CASSPGQGAIYGYTF
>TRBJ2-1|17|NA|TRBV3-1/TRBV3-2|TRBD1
TGTGCCAGCAGCCGAGATTATGGGACAGCCACCTACAATGAGCAGTTCTTC
CASSRDYGTATYNEQFF
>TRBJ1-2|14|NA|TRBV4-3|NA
TGCGCCAGCAGCCAAGATAGACAGATATATGGCTACACCTTC
CASSQDRQIYGYTF
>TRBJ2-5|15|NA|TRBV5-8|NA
TGTGCCAGCAGCTCCGGGACCGTCAGTCAAGAGACCCAGTACTTC
CASSSGTVSQETQYF
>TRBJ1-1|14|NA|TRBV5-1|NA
TGCGCCAGCAGCTTGGAAGGGACGAACACTGAAGCTTTCTTT
CASSLEGTNTEAFF
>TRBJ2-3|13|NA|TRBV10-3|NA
TGTGCCATCAGTGAGTCAGCGGCGGATACGCAGTATTTT
CAISESAADTQYF
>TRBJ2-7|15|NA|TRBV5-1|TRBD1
TGCGCCAGCAGCTGGGGGACAGGATCTTCCTACGAGCAGTACTTC
CASSWGTGSSYEQYF
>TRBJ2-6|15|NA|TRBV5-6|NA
TGTGCCAGCAGCTCAGGACTCTCTGGGGCCAACGTCCTGACTTTC
CASSSGLSGANVLTF
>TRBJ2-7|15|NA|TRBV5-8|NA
TGTGCCAGCAGCTTGACAGGGCCAAACCCCTACGAGCAGTACTTC
CASSLTGPNPYEQYF
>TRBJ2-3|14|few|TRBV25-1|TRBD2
TGTGCCAGCAGTGATCTAGCGGGGGGGCCTACGCAGTATTTT
CASSDLAGGPTQYF
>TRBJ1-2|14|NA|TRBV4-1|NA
TGCGCCAGCAGCCACAGGGACGTCGATTATGGCTACACCTTC
CASSHRDVDYGYTF
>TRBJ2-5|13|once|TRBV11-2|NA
TGTGCCAGCAGCTTGGGTGGGAAAGAGACCCAGTACTTC
CASSLGGKETQYF
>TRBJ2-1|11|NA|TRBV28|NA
TGTGCCAGCAGTGAAGTAAATGAGCAGTTCTTC
CASSEVNEQFF
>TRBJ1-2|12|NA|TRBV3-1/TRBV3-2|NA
TGTGCCAGCACCCGGGGGAGAGGTGGCTACACCTTC
CASTRGRGGYTF
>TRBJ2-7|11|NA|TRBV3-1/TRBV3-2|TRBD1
TGTGCCAGCAGACAGGGGGTCGAGCAGTACTTC
CASRQGVEQYF
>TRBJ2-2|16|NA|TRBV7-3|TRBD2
TGTGCCAGCAGCTTAACTAGCGGGGCCCGCACCGGGGAGCTGTTTTTT
CASSLTSGARTGELFF
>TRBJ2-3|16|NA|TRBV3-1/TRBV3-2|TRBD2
TGTGCCAGCAGCCACCGTCAAGCGGGGGGAAAAAGTACGCAGTATTTT
CASSHRQAGGKSTQYF
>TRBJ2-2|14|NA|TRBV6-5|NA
TGTGCCAGCAGCCCAGGGTGGAACACCGGGGAGCTGTTTTTT
CASSPGWNTGELFF
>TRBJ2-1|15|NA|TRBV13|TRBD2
TGTGCCAGCAGCTTACCTAGCGGGGAAGGAGATGAGCAGTTCTTC
CASSLPSGEGDEQFF
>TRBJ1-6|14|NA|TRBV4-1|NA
TGCGCCAGCAGCCAGGGAGTAATCTACTCACCCCTCCACTTT
CASSQGVIYSPLHF
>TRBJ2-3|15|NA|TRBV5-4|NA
TGTGCCAGCAGCCAAGGATACACTAGCACAGATACGCAGTATTTT
CASSQGYTSTDTQYF
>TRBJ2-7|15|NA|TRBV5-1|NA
TGCGCCAGCAGCTCCACTCCGCGGGACTCCTACGAGCAGTACTTC
CASSSTPRDSYEQYF
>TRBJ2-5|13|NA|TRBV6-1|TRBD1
TGTGCCAGTAGAGAAGGGGGCAAAGAGACCCAGTACTTC
CASREGGKETQYF
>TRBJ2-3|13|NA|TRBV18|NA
TGTGCCAGCTCACCCCCTTCAACAGATACGCAGTATTTT
CASSPPSTDTQYF
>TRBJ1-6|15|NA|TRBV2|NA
TGTGCCAGCAGTGAAGGGTACTCCTATAATTCACCCCTCCACTTT
CASSEGYSYNSPLHF
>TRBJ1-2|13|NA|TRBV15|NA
TGTGCCACCAGCAGAGATCGGGGCTATGGCTACACCTTC
CATSRDRGYGYTF
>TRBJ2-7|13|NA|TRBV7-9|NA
TGTGCCAGCAGCTTCCGGGAAAACTACGAGCAGTACTTC
CASSFRENYEQYF
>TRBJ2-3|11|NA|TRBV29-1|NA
TGCAGCGTTGAGAGTACAGATACGCAGTATTTT
CSVESTDTQYF
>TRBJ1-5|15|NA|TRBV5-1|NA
TGCGCCAGCAGCCCGCTTGCCGCCGAGGGGCAGCCCCAGCATTTT
CASSPLAAEGQPQHF
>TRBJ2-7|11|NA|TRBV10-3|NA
TGTGCCATCAGTGGCGGCTACGAGCAGTACTTC
CAISGGYEQYF
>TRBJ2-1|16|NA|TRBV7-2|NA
TGTGCCAGCAGCCACCCCAGGGAGGGGGGGTACAATGAGCAGTTCTTC
CASSHPREGGYNEQFF
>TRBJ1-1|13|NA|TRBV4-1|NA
TGCGCCAGCAGCCAAGTACTCGACACTGAAGCTTTCTTT
CASSQVLDTEAFF
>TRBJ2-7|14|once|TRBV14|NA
TGTGCCAGCAGCCCGTCCCATTTTAAGGCCGAGCAGTACTTC
CASSPSHFKAEQYF
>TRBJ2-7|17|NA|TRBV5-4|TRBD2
TGTGCCAGCAGCTTTGGGCTAGCGGGGGCCAAGACCTACGAGCAGTACTTC
CASSFGLAGAKTYEQYF